This section outlines one TCR beta chain sequence together with its context. This sample was taken from a study of glioma-infiltrating T cells after dendritic cell vaccination. The repertoire was sequenced with immunoSEQ multiplex PCR; TCRdb's copy has only in-frame clones and lacks some. This table has 90,000 to 140,000 clones, roughly 89% appearing once. Time point: after dendritic cell vaccination, including at tumor progression/relapse. Germline V gene data show CDR1 as LNHNV and CDR2 as YYDKDF (reference sequence). V lost 3 bases and J lost 4; bases outside the gene matches: 3. The CDR3 has 16 residues.

The sequence derives from a human donor with glioblastoma. Sample: blood, taken after dendritic cell vaccination. The genes are TRBV15 and TRBJ2-1; 13 positions agree with TRBD2. CDR3 in DNA: TGTGCCACCAGCAGGGGACTAGCGGGAAGATACAATGAGCAGTTCTTC. Its translation: CATSRGLAGRYNEQFF.